A few counts support the clone carrying this TCR beta chain. Its antigen is still unknown. From the 5' RACE reads, TCRdb called clonotypes with MiXCR, one entry per CDR3 protein. The sample shows 400,000 to 500,000 distinct CDR3 sequences, roughly 24% of them seen only once. The sample belongs to a study of T-cell memory formation after mild COVID-19. Study-level information: There were largely donor-specific TCR clusters.

This CDR3 has 16 amino acids. Germline-derived CDR1 and CDR2 are MNHEY and SVGEGT. J gave up 9 bases and V 7 bases, and 12 bases lay outside the gene matches. Study-level results: Within pre-infection memory, some responding clones were found, suggesting cross-reactive memory joined.

This chain connects TRBV6-2 or TRBV6-3 to TRBJ2-2; 12 nucleotides line up with TRBD1. Input material: PBMCs or a T cell subset sorted from them (not recorded which). The origin of this receptor is an adult woman who had mild COVID-19 (a few samples of this study predate the infection). Cell type and time point are not known. In DNA form, the CDR3 reads TGTGCCAGCAATCAAAGGCCGGGACAGGGGGCCAGGGAGCTGTTTTTT. Amino acids: CASNQRPGQGARELFF.